This passage covers 27 T cell receptor beta chains from one sample sequenced in a study of T cell repertoires in cytomegalovirus infection. TCRdb reprocessed the reads with MiXCR, giving one entry per CDR3 protein. The sample lists 450,000 to 550,000 distinct CDR3 sequences; under 55% were seen once. Their antigens remain unidentified. Sequenced here: cultured PBMCs, sampled from culture after CMV antigen stimulation. These receptors were taken from a human donor in good health (CMV status not recorded). Some clones in this sample may be carry-over from other donors' samples.

The table lists this clonotype with a few counts. The J gene is TRBJ2-4, the V gene TRBV7-2; D remains ambiguous. This CDR3 region has 16 residues. Trimming pared 2 bases from V and 5 bases from J, leaving 16 bases between. Per germline, CDR1 SGHTA and CDR2 FQGNSA. As DNA, the CDR3 is TGTGCCAGCAGCTTACACCACGAAGTTCCAGAAAACATTCAGTACTTC. Protein sequence: CASSLHHEVPENIQYF. The full variable domain, completed using reference TRBV7-2 and TRBJ2-4, is GAGVSQSPSNKVTEKGKDVELRCDPISGHTALYWYRQSLGQGLEFLIYFQGNSAPDKSGLPSDRFSAERTGGSVSTLTIQRTQQEDSAVYLCASSLHHEVPENIQYFGAGTRLSVL.

CDR3 sequence (DNA): TGTGCCAGCTTTCCGCGTAGGGCAGGAGCCACCGGGGAGCTGTTTTTT. Translation: CASFPRRAGATGELFF. The gene calls are TRBV7-8 and TRBJ2-2; D is undetermined. This CDR3 is 16 amino acids long. Germline V lookup: CDR1 SGHVS, CDR2 FQNEAQ. V gave up 8 bases and J gave up 4 bases, with 20 bases separating them.

The rearrangement joins TRBV5-1 to TRBJ2-5; perhaps TRBD2 as D (7 bases). V was shortened by 0 bases and J by 4 bases, with 13 bases between the two germline ends. Germline V gene data show CDR1 as SGHRS and CDR2 as YFSETQ. There are 15 residues in the CDR3. DNA for the CDR3: TGCGCCAGCAGCTTGGGGAGTGCGGGGGCAGAGACCCAGTACTTC. Amino acid sequence: CASSLGSAGAETQYF.

This clonotype occurred many times. The chain carries TRBV7-2 and TRBJ2-7; D uncertain. The germline CDR1 and CDR2 sequences are SGHTA and FQGNSA. This CDR3 has 13 amino acids. Trimming left V 5 bases short and J 5 bases short, with 13 bases between. CDR3 in amino acids: CASSLGPSDEQYF. The CDR3 coding sequence is TGTGCCAGCAGCCTTGGACCCTCGGACGAGCAGTACTTC.

The chain carries TRBV6-1 and TRBJ2-1; TRBD1 agrees at 7 bases. This CDR3 has 15 residues. From germline, CDR1 is MNHNS and CDR2 SASEGT. J lost 7 bases, V lost 4 bases, and 10 bases had no gene match. CDR3 nucleotide sequence: TGTGCCAGCAGTGTAACAGGGGCCGGGTTAAATGAGCAGTTCTTC. Encoded protein: CASSVTGAGLNEQFF.

The V gene is TRBV7-8, the J gene TRBJ1-6, with D unresolved. The ends were cut back, 3 bases at V and 13 bases at J, with 10 bases in the middle. Germline-derived CDR1 and CDR2 are SGHVS and FQNEAQ. The CDR3 sequence is 12 residues long. The CDR3 DNA is TGTGCCAGCAGCTTTGGGCCCTTTCCCCTCCACTTT. Translated: CASSFGPFPLHF.

V is TRBV7-8 and J is TRBJ2-7; 7 positions agree with TRBD1. V dropped 4 bases and J dropped 1; count of bases not matched to a gene: 7. Germline loops: CDR1 SGHVS, CDR2 FQNEAQ. This CDR3 is built from 15 residues. The CDR3 here is CASSYGTELSYEQYF. The CDR3 region has the DNA TGTGCCAGCAGCTATGGGACAGAACTTTCCTACGAGCAGTACTTC.

The rearrangement uses TRBV6-1 and TRBJ2-5; no clear D gene. Trimming stripped 3 bases from V and 4 bases from J, with 12 bases between. The CDR3 loop spans 14 amino acids. The germline V gene encodes CDR1 MNHNS and CDR2 SASEGT. For the CDR3, the DNA is TGTGCCAGCAGTGACGGGCCTTTCGGAGAGACCCAGTACTTC. It specifies CASSDGPFGETQYF.

The rearrangement joins TRBV6-2 or TRBV6-3 to TRBJ1-1; weak D call: TRBD1 (5 bases). V lost 5 bases and J lost 4, with 17 bases in between. Germline loops: CDR1 MNHEY, CDR2 SVGEGT. The CDR3 extends over 15 amino acids. The CDR3 sequence: CASSERPGPGTEAFF. The DNA of the CDR3 is TGTGCCAGCAGTGAACGGCCGGGGCCGGGCACTGAAGCTTTCTTT.

The V call is TRBV6-6, the J call TRBJ2-3; tentatively, D is TRBD1 (5 bases). In germline, CDR1 is MNHNY, CDR2 SVGAGI (reference sequence). Trimming removed 4 bases at V and 0 bases at J, with 17 bases between. The CDR3 length is 17 residues. Here the CDR3 DNA reads TGTGCCAGCAGTTCCGCTGTGACAGCCCTGAGCACAGATACGCAGTATTTT. It is translated as CASSSAVTALSTDTQYF.

The chain uses TRBV6-2 or TRBV6-3 and TRBJ2-7, with a tentative D call TRBD2 (5 bases). The V gene lost 6 bases and the J gene lost 4 bases, with 7 bases spanning the gap. The CDR3 has 11 residues. Germline V lookup: CDR1 MNHEY, CDR2 SVGEGT. The CDR3 nucleotides are TGTGCCAGCAGGTCGGGGTACGAGCAGTACTTC. It yields the protein CASRSGYEQYF.

The chain is built from TRBV7-6 and TRBJ2-3, with a weak D call TRBD2 (6 bases). The CDR3 covers 16 residues. Per the germline V gene, CDR1 is SGHVS and CDR2 is FNYEAQ. V was shortened by 4 bases and J by 8 bases, with 22 bases between the two germline ends. This CDR3 reads CASSSTPGLLTGTQYF. CDR3 in DNA: TGTGCCAGCAGCTCCACTCCGGGACTTCTAACTGGTACGCAGTATTTT.

This clonotype was recorded a few times. The V and J genes are TRBV27 and TRBJ1-2, with D uncertain. V dropped 3 bases and J dropped 4 bases, with 6 bases sitting between them. This CDR3 spans 12 amino acids. Germline CDR1 and CDR2: MNHEY and SMNVEV (reference sequence). The CDR3: CASSFRGYGYTF. The CDR3 DNA reads TGTGCCAGCAGTTTTCGGGGCTATGGCTACACCTTC.

The chain joins TRBV7-8 to TRBJ1-6, with D unresolved. Per germline, CDR1 SGHVS and CDR2 FQNEAQ. The CDR3 loop spans 14 amino acids. V shed 4 bases and J shed 9 bases, with 13 bases lying between them. CDR3: CASSSAGWGSPLHF. The CDR3 DNA reads TGTGCCAGCAGCTCCGCGGGTTGGGGTTCACCCCTCCACTTT.

The V and J genes are TRBV7-8 and TRBJ1-5; no definite D call. Germline-derived CDR1 and CDR2 are SGHVS and FQNEAQ. CDR3 size: 14 residues. Deletions cut 5 bases from V and 3 bases from J, with 11 bases between. CDR3 loop: CASSLQSTNQPQHF. The CDR3 region has the DNA TGTGCCAGCAGCCTACAGAGCACCAATCAGCCCCAGCATTTT.

The V call is TRBV7-2, the J call TRBJ2-1, with 8 bases that match TRBD1. This CDR3 is built from 14 residues. Unmatched junction bases numbered 7, after V lost 5 bases and J lost 7 bases. Germline-derived CDR1 and CDR2 are SGHTA and FQGNSA. CDR3 nucleotide sequence: TGTGCCAGCAGCCCTACTAGGACAGGGAATGAGCAGTTCTTC. Protein sequence: CASSPTRTGNEQFF.

The chain recombines TRBV5-1 with TRBJ2-3; 10 positions match TRBD1. In germline, CDR1 is SGHRS, CDR2 YFSETQ. V shed 6 bases and J 6 bases; nucleotides not matched to a gene: 7. This CDR3 region has 14 residues. The CDR3 sequence is CASKWTGGSDTQYF. CDR3 nucleotide sequence: TGCGCCAGCAAGTGGACAGGGGGTAGCGATACGCAGTATTTT.

This clonotype has more than one count but fewer than ten. The chain uses TRBV6-1 and TRBJ1-6, with no clear D. Germline-derived CDR1 and CDR2 are MNHNS and SASEGT. Trimming took 3 bases from V and 7 from J, leaving 13 bases between them. The CDR3 length is 15 residues. The CDR3 region is CASSDPWRENSPLHF. In DNA, the CDR3 is TGTGCCAGCAGTGACCCTTGGAGGGAGAATTCACCCCTCCACTTT.

The gene calls are TRBV20-1 and TRBJ2-3; D uncertain. This CDR3 contains 16 residues. Germline lookup yields CDR1 DFQATT and CDR2 SNEGSKA (reference sequence). V lost 5 bases and J lost 3, with 21 bases in between. The CDR3 DNA is TGCAGTGCTTCAACCGGGCGGTTAGACGGGACAGATACGCAGTATTTT. This codes for CSASTGRLDGTDTQYF.

The V and J genes are TRBV10-3 and TRBJ2-7; D may be TRBD1 (6 bases). Trimming removed 5 bases from V and 3 bases from J, with 11 bases in between. This CDR3 has 13 residues. CDR1 and CDR2 from the germline V gene are ENHRY and SYGVKD. The CDR3 reads CAISTGTFYEQYF. DNA of the CDR3: TGTGCCATCAGTACCGGGACATTCTACGAGCAGTACTTC.

V is TRBV4-1 and J is TRBJ2-1; D possibly corresponds to TRBD2 (6 bases). The CDR3 length is 15 residues. Trimming took off 1 base at V and 6 bases at J, with 13 bases between the two ends. CDR1 is MGHRA and CDR2 is YSYEKL in the germline V gene. CDR3 bases: TGCGCCAGCAGCCAAGGGGATAGCGGATTCAATGAGCAGTTCTTC. This gives the protein CASSQGDSGFNEQFF.

The chain carries TRBV4-2 and TRBJ2-5, with TRBD2 matching over 9 bases. V lost 1 base, J lost 2 bases, and 2 bases stayed unmatched. Looked up from germline, CDR1 is LGHNA and CDR2 is YNFKEQ. CDR3 size: 15 residues. For the CDR3, the DNA is TGTGCCAGCAGCCAAGTTAGCGGGGGACAAGAGACCCAGTACTTC. The encoded protein is CASSQVSGGQETQYF.

In this sample, this clonotype turned up a few times. The chain recombines TRBV19 with TRBJ1-1, with 9 bases identical to TRBD1. Germline-derived CDR1 and CDR2 are LNHDA and SQIVND (reference sequence). This CDR3 region has 16 residues. Trimming at V came to 5 bases and at J to 5 bases, leaving 12 bases not matched to a gene. CDR3 coding DNA: TGTGCCAGTAGTGCGAGCTGGGGACAGGGTCTTACTGAAGCTTTCTTT. Translated, it gives CASSASWGQGLTEAFF.

The chain uses TRBV25-1 and TRBJ2-3; TRBD1 aligns across 9 bases. The CDR3 spans 15 residues. The germline V gene has CDR1 MGHDK and CDR2 SYGVNS. V trimming: 2 bases; J trimming: 4 bases; junction bases outside the gene matches: 4. The CDR3 spells CASSEGQGFPDTQYF. The DNA of the CDR3 is TGTGCCAGCAGTGAAGGACAGGGGTTCCCAGATACGCAGTATTTT.

V usage is TRBV5-4 and J usage is TRBJ2-1; 7 positions match TRBD2. This CDR3 is built from 15 residues. Germline lookup yields CDR1 SGHNT and CDR2 YYREEE (reference sequence). Trimming at V came to 5 bases and at J to 5 bases, leaving 10 bases not matched to a gene. CDR3 loop: CASRPGGGGNNEQFF. In DNA, the CDR3 is TGTGCCAGCAGGCCCGGTGGGGGGGGAAACAATGAGCAGTTCTTC.

The J gene is TRBJ2-7, the V gene TRBV10-3; TRBD2 matches 8 bases. Germline lookup yields CDR1 ENHRY and CDR2 SYGVKD. V was pared by 5 bases and J by 5 bases, with 5 bases of the junction left unmatched. The CDR3 spans 13 residues. CDR3 nucleotide sequence: TGTGCCATCAGTAGCGGGAGCCCGGACGAGCAGTACTTC. Amino acids: CAISSGSPDEQYF.

The chain is built from TRBV4-2 and TRBJ2-7, with TRBD2 matching over 7 bases. The length of the CDR3 is 19 residues. The germline V gene has CDR1 LGHNA and CDR2 YNFKEQ. Losses at the gene ends were 0 bases for V and 3 bases for J; bases not matched to a gene: 17. In nucleotides, the CDR3 is TGTGCCAGCAGCCAAGATATAGCGGGCCCGCAGGCCTTATACTACGAGCAGTACTTC. It is translated as CASSQDIAGPQALYYEQYF.